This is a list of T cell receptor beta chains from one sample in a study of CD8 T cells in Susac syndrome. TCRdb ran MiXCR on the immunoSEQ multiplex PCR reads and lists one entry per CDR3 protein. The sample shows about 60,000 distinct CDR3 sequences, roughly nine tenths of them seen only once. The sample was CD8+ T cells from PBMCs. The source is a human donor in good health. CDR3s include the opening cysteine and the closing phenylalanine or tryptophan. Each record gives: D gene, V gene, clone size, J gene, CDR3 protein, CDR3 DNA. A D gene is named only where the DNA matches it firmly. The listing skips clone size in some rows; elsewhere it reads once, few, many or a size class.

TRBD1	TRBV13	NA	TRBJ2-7	CASSRDSPYEQYF	TGTGCCAGCAGCCGGGACAGCCCCTACGAGCAGTACTTC
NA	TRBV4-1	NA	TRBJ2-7	CASSPGTLSYEQYF	TGCGCCAGCAGCCCAGGGACACTCTCCTACGAGCAGTACTTC
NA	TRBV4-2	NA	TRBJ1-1	CASSQALDLGHLNTEAFF	TGTGCCAGCAGCCAAGCTCTCGACCTGGGACATCTGAACACTGAAGCTTTCTTT
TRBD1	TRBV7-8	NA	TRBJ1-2	CASSLETGGYYGYTF	TGTGCCAGCAGCTTAGAGACAGGGGGATATTATGGCTACACCTTC
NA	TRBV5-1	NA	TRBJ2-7	CASSLVQGFSYEQYF	TGCGCCAGCAGCTTGGTACAGGGCTTTTCCTACGAGCAGTACTTC
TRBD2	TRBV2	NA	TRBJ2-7	CASILPLAGGVEQYF	TGTGCCAGCATTCTACCCTTAGCGGGGGGCGTCGAGCAGTACTTC
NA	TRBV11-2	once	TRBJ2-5	CASSLVPPRETQYF	TGTGCCAGCAGCTTAGTTCCACCTCGGGAGACCCAGTACTTC
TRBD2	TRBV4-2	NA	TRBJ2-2	CASSPRETGELFF	TGTGCCAGCAGCCCGCGGGAGACCGGGGAGCTGTTTTTT
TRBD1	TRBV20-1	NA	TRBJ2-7	CSASSGTGGSYEQYF	TGCAGTGCTAGTAGCGGGACAGGGGGCTCCTACGAGCAGTACTTC
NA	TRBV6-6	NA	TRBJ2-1	CASINGLAGIYNEQFF	TGTGCCAGCATTAACGGTCTGGCGGGGATCTACAATGAGCAGTTCTTC
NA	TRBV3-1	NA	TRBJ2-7	CASSQGPSSSYEQYF	TGTGCCAGCAGCCAGGGGCCGTCCAGCTCCTACGAGCAGTACTTC
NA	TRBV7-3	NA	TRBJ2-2	CASSLNSGSLTNTGELFF	TGTGCCAGCAGCTTAAATTCAGGGTCCCTTACGAACACCGGGGAGCTGTTTTTT
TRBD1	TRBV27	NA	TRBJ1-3	CASRGQSSGNTIYF	TGTGCCAGCAGGGGACAGAGCTCTGGAAACACCATATATTTT
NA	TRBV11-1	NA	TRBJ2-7	CASSLTPVEQYF	TGTGCCAGCAGCTTAACGCCCGTCGAGCAGTACTTC
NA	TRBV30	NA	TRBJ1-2	CAPGGSDNGYTF	TGTGCCCCCGGGGGGTCGGATAATGGCTACACCTTC
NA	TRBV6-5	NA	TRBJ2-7	CASRSGLTIEQYF	TGTGCCAGCAGGTCGGGACTCACCATTGAGCAGTACTTC
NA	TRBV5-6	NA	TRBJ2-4	CASSLERGVLRNIQYF	TGTGCCAGCAGCTTGGAACGGGGAGTTTTGCGAAACATTCAGTACTTC
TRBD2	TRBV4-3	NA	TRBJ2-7	CASSQRAGGLIDEQYF	TGCGCCAGCAGCCAGAGAGCGGGGGGGCTTATCGACGAGCAGTACTTC
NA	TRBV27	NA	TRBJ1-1	CASSGDLARANTEAFF	TGTGCCAGCAGTGGGGATTTAGCCAGGGCCAACACTGAAGCTTTCTTT
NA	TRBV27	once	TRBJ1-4	CASSAGEIEKLFF	TGTGCCAGCAGTGCAGGGGAGATTGAAAAACTGTTTTTT
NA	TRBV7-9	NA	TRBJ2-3	CASSLAQSPTDTQYF	TGTGCCAGCAGCTTAGCGCAGTCCCCCACAGATACGCAGTATTTT
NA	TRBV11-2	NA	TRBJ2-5	CASSPGQSQETQYF	TGTGCCAGCAGCCCCGGACAGAGCCAAGAGACCCAGTACTTC
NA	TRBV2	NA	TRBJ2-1	CASSDLGWDDNEQFF	TGTGCCAGCAGCGATCTAGGGTGGGACGACAATGAGCAGTTCTTC
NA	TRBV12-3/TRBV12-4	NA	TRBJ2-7	CASTDGFLEQYF	TGTGCCAGTACGGACGGATTCCTCGAGCAGTACTTC
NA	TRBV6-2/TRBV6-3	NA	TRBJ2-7	CASSFGGAEGEQYF	TGTGCCAGCAGTTTCGGGGGCGCGGAGGGTGAGCAGTACTTC
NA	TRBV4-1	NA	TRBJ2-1	CASSQDPRWQFF	TGCGCCAGCAGCCAAGATCCCCGGTGGCAGTTCTTC
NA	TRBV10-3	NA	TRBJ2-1	CAISGRGDSYNEQFF	TGTGCCATCAGTGGGAGGGGGGATTCCTACAATGAGCAGTTCTTC
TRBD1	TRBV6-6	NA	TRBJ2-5	CASSYFGTAQETQYF	TGTGCCAGCAGTTACTTTGGGACAGCCCAAGAGACCCAGTACTTC
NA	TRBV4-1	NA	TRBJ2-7	CASSQVDSGSYEQYF	TGCGCCAGCAGCCAAGTTGACAGTGGCTCCTACGAGCAGTACTTC
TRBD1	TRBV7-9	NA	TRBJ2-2	CASSFPGTGIPGELFF	TGTGCCAGCAGCTTCCCCGGGACAGGGATCCCCGGGGAGCTGTTTTTT
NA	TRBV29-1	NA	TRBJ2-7	CSVDRGVDEQYF	TGCAGCGTTGACAGGGGGGTGGACGAGCAGTACTTC
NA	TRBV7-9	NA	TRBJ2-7	CASSPPLTGYEQYF	TGTGCCAGCAGCCCACCCTTGACAGGTTACGAGCAGTACTTC
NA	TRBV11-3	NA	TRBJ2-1	CASSPRSAAYNEQFF	TGTGCCAGCAGCCCGCGTTCGGCGGCCTACAATGAGCAGTTCTTC
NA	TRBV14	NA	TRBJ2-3	CASSQVWLRSTDTQYF	TGTGCCAGCAGCCAAGTATGGTTAAGGAGCACAGATACGCAGTATTTT
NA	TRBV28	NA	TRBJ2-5	CASSLDGSGALETQYF	TGTGCCAGCAGTTTGGACGGTTCGGGGGCGTTGGAGACCCAGTACTTC
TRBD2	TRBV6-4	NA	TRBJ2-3	CASATSGGSTDTQYF	TGTGCCAGCGCGACTAGCGGGGGAAGCACAGATACGCAGTATTTT
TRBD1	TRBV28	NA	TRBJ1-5	CASSPTGAGNQPQHF	TGTGCCAGCAGTCCGACAGGGGCGGGCAATCAGCCCCAGCATTTT
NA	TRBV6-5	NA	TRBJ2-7	CASSYGRGGYEQYF	TGTGCCAGCAGTTATGGCAGGGGAGGGTACGAGCAGTACTTC
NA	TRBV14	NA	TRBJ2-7	CASSPGLTRSSYEQYF	TGTGCCAGCAGCCCGGGACTGACCCGAAGCTCCTACGAGCAGTACTTC
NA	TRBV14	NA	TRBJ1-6	CASSQGLAGKGRDSPLHF	TGTGCCAGCAGCCAAGGGTTGGCGGGAAAGGGCAGAGATTCACCCCTCCACTTT
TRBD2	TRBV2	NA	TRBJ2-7	CASKTGGSSYEQYF	TGTGCCAGCAAGACGGGGGGGAGCTCCTACGAGCAGTACTTC
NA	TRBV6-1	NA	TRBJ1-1	CASSEGRVENTEAFF	TGTGCCAGCAGTGAAGGGAGGGTTGAGAACACTGAAGCTTTCTTT
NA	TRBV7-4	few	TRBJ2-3	CASSLEGTPDTQYF	TGTGCCAGCAGCTTAGAAGGGACCCCAGATACGCAGTATTTT
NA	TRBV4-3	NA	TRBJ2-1	CASSQVLVTFGEIDNEQFF	TGCGCCAGCAGCCAGGTCTTAGTGACCTTCGGGGAAATCGACAATGAGCAGTTCTTC
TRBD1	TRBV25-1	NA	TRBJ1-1	CASSPGQSMNTEAFF	TGTGCCAGCAGCCCGGGACAGTCAATGAACACTGAAGCTTTCTTT
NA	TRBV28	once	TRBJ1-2	CASSLEPGQNTYGYTF	TGTGCCAGCAGTTTAGAACCAGGGCAAAACACCTATGGCTACACCTTC
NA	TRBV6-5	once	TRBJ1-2	CASTGPNTF	TGTGCCAGTACAGGGCCGAACACCTTC
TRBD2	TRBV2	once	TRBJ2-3	CASSGTSGVSDTQYF	TGTGCCAGCAGTGGGACTAGCGGGGTCTCAGATACGCAGTATTTT